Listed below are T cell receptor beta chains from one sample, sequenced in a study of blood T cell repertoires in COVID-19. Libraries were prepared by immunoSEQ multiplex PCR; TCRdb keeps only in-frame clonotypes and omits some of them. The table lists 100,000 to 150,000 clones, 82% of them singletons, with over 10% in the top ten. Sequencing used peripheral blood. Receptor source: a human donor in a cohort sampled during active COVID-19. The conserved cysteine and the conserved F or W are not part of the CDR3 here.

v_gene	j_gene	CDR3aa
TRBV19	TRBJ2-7	ASSFEQGPSGQY
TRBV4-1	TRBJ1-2	ASSQGLTGGFSGYT
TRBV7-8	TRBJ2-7	ASSLEPGASYEQY
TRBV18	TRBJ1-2	ASSPVSGETSYT
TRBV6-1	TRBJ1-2	ASSERGTYGYT
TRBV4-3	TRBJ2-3	ASSRGGVSDTQY
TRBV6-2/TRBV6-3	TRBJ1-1	ASSYFEGAIEAF
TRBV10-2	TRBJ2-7	ASANTGVNEQY
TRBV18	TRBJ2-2	ASSPLGTSGSGELF
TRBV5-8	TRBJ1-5	ASSRTAREPQH
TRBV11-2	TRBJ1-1	ASSLGSRGDEAF
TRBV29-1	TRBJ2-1	SVRCRDRVCHEQF
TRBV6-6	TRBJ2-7	ASSTTSEQY
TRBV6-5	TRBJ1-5	ASSSGYSNQPQH
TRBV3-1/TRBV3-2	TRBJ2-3	ASSQVRDTQY
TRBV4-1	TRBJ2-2	ASSPVAGGQNTGELF
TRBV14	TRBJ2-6	ASSQEGFEGRVSGANVLT
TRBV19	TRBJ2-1	ASSMVPGQGKNEQF
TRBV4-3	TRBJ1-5	ASSQDPSNGDQPQH
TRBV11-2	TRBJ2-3	ASSLSSSGTDTQY
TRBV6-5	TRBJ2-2	ASDSGTGANGELF
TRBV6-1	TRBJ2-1	ASSEAGRGTYNEQF
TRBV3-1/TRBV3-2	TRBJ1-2	ASSPFGTGNVGYT
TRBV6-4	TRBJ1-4	ASSDSGTGGKLF
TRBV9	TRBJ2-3	ASSALWSTDTQY
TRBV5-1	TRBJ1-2	ASSLSGNYGYT
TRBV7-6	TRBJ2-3	ASSARLDTDTQY
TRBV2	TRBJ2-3	ASSEGFSGDTQY
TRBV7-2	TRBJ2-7	ASSPTAGQGGQY
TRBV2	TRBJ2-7	ASSVTAGASEQY
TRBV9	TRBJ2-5	ASSLSGLRETQY